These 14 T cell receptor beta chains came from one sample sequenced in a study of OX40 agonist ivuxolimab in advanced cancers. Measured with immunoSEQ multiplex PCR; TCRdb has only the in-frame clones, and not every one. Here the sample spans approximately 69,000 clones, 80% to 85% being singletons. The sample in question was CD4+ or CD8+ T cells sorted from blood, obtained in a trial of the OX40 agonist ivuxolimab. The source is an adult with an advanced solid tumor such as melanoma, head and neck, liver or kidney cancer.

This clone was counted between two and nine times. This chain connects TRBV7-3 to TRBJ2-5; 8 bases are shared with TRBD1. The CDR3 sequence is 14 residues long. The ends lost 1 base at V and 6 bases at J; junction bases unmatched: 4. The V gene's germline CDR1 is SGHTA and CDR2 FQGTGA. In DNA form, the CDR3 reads TGTGCCAGCAGCTTAAATCAGGGGGCAAAGACCCAGTACTTC. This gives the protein CASSLNQGAKTQYF.

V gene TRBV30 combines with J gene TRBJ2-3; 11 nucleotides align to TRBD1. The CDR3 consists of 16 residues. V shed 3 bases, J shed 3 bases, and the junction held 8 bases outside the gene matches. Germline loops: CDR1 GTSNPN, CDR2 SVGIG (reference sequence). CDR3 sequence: CAWRPDRGRLTDTQYF. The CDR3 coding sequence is TGTGCCTGGAGACCGGACAGGGGGCGCTTGACAGATACGCAGTATTTT.

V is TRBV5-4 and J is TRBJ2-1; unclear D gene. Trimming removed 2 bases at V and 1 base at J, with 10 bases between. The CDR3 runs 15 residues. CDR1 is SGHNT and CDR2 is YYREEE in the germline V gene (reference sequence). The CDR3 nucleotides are TGTGCCAGCAGCTTTCGCCACAGTTCCTACAATGAGCAGTTCTTC. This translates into CASSFRHSSYNEQFF.

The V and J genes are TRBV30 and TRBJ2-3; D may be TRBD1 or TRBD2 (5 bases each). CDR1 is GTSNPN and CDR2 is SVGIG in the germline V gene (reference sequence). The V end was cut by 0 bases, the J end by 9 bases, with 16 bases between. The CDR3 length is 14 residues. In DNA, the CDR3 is TGTGCCTGGAGTGTACCCCAGGGATGGGACACGCAGTATTTT. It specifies CAWSVPQGWDTQYF.

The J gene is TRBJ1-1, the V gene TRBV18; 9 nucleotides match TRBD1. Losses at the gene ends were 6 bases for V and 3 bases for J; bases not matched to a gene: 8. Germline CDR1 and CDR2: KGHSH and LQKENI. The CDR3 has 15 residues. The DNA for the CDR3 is TGTGCCAGCTCGCCGGGACAGGGTAGCTACACTGAAGCTTTCTTT. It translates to CASSPGQGSYTEAFF.

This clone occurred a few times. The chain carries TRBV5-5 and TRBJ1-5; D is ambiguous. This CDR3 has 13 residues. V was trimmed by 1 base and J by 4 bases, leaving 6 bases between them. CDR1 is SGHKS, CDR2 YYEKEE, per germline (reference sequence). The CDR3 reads CASSLKANQPQHF. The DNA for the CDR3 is TGTGCCAGCAGCTTGAAAGCAAATCAGCCCCAGCATTTT.

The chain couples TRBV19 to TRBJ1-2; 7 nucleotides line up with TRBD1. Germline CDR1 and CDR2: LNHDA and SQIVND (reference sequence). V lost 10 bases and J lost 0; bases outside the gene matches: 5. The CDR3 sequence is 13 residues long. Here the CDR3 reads CAIKTGTNYGYTF. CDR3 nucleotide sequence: TGTGCCATCAAGACAGGGACTAACTATGGCTACACCTTC.

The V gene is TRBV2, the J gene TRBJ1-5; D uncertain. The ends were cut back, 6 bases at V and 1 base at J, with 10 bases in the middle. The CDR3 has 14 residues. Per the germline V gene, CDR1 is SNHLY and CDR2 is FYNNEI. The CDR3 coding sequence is TGTGCCAGCAGGGGTGAACGGAGCAATCAGCCCCAGCATTTT. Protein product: CASRGERSNQPQHF.

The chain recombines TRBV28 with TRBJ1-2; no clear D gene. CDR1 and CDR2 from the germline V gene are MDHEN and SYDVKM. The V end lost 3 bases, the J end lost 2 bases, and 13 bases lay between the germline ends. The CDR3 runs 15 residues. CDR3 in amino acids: CASSLSPTVNYGYTF. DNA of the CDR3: TGTGCCAGCAGTTTGAGTCCGACCGTAAACTATGGCTACACCTTC.

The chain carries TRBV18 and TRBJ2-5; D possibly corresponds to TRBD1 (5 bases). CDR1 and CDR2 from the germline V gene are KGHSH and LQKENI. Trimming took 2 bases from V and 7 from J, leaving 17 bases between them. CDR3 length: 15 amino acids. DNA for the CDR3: TGTGCCAGCTCACCAGGACACGAGAACAGTGGGACCCAGTACTTC. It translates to CASSPGHENSGTQYF.

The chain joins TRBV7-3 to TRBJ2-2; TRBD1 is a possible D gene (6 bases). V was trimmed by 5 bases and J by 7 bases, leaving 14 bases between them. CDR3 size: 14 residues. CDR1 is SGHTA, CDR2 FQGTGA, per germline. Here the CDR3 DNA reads TGTGCCAGCAGCCTCACAACAGGGATCGGGGAGCTGTTTTTT. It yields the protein CASSLTTGIGELFF.

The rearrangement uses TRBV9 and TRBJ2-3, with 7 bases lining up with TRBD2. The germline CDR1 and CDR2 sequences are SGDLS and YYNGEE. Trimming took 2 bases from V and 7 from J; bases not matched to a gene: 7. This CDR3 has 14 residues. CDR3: CASSVETSSNTQYF. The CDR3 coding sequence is TGTGCCAGCAGCGTTGAGACTAGCTCAAATACGCAGTATTTT.

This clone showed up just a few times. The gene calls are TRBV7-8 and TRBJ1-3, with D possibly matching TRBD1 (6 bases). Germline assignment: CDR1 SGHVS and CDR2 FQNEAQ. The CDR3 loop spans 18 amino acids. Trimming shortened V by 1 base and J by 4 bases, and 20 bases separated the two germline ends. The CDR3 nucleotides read TGTGCCAGCAGCTTAGTTGGGGGCGCCAGGGGAGGCGGAAACACCATATATTTT. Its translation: CASSLVGGARGGGNTIYF.

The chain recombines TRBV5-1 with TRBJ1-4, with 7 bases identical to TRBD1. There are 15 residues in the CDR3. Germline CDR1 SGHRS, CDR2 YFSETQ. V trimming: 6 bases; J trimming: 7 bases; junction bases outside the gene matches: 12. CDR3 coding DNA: TGCGCCAGCACCTTAAATCCAGGGGGAGGTGAAAAACTGTTTTTT. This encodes CASTLNPGGGEKLFF. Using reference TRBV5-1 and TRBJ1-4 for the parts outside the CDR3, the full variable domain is KAGVTQTPRYLIKTRGQQVTLSCSPISGHRSVSWYQQTPGQGLQFLFEYFSETQRNKGNFPGRFSGRQFSNSRSEMNVSTLELGDSALYLCASTLNPGGGEKLFFGSGTQLSVL.